Here is one TCR beta chain with its context. Its antigen is unknown. One end of the junction does not line up with germline, which may come from a read error. Each donor supplied approximately 10 milliliters of peripheral blood. The data are from a study of blood T cells in healthy people across ages. Study-wide points: Whereas aged donors had fewer naive CD4+ cells, long-lived donors had more of them and higher diversity. There was no known CMV status for donors, so expanded clonotype changes were possibly confounded.

Germline V gives CDR1 DFQATT, CDR2 SNEGSKA (reference sequence). The CDR3 extends over 12 amino acids. Through a sample-barcoded 5' primer and a J-beta primer mix, a second PCR was run for about 6 to 12 cycles. Each cDNA molecule was tagged by a template-switch adaptor with 12 random nucleotides. TCRdb ran MiXCR on the 5' RACE reads and lists one entry per CDR3 protein. The sample includes 1.5 million to 2 million distinct CDR3 sequences, under 30% of them seen just once. The clonotype originates from a woman aged 30 to 39 in good health. V is TRBV20-1 and J is TRBJ2-3; D is perhaps TRBD2 (5 bases). The specimen sequenced was blood. This chain's CDR3 is CARPGSVSTQYF. Written as DNA, the CDR3 is TGTGCTAGACCCGGTAGCGTATCTACGCAGTATTTT.